This T cell receptor (beta chain) was sequenced in a study of spatial heterogeneity in lung cancer. Overall study results and limits: Within tumors, counts of expanded alpha and beta TCRs tracked tumor mutation counts.

After removal of 6 bases from V and 10 bases from J, the junction contained 12 bases not matched to a gene. The CDR3 has 14 residues. In this sample, this clonotype turned up many times. Its antigen is unidentified. TCRdb reprocessed the 5' RACE reads with MiXCR, giving one entry per CDR3 protein. The table has some 10,000 distinct CDR3 sequences, 4.5% seen once. The sample's time point: sample taken at primary tumor resection. Sequencing used lung tumor tissue, obtained at surgery. This rearrangement joins TRBV12-3 or TRBV12-4 to TRBJ2-3; 8 nucleotides match TRBD2. The TCR sequence derives from a female donor with early-stage non-small cell lung cancer. The CDR3 sequence: CASRGSGGKEAQYF. CDR3 DNA: TGTGCCAGCAGGGGGTCGGGGGGGAAGGAAGCGCAGTATTTT.